The 25 T cell receptor beta chains below come from one sample, sequenced in a study of regulatory T cells in long-lasting Graves disease. Time point: persistent/refractory GD, antithyroid drugs over 5 years with positive TRAb. The authors made the TCR library using RNA they extracted from PBMCs. Combining iRepertoire HTBI primers with Arm-PCR of CDR3 regions, the authors built TCR beta libraries. TCRdb itself ran the multiplex PCR reads through MiXCR, one entry per CDR3 protein. The table records approximately 690,000 distinct CDR3 sequences, around 30% of them present only once. The sequenced sample was peripheral blood mononuclear cells (PBMCs), obtained when the disease was refractory, from a patient treated with antithyroid drugs. Receptors were obtained from a female donor with Graves disease.

This sequence joins TRBV5-4 and TRBJ1-1; tentatively, D is TRBD1 (6 bases). The CDR3 is 15 amino acids. V was pared by 1 base and J by 3 bases, with 13 bases between. The V gene's germline CDR1 is SGHNT and CDR2 YYREEE (reference sequence). The CDR3 spells CASSLITGMYTEAFF. DNA for the CDR3: TGTGCCAGCAGCTTGATAACAGGGATGTACACTGAAGCTTTCTTT. The variable domain in full, completed from reference TRBV5-4 and TRBJ1-1, reads ETGVTQSPTHLIKTRGQQVTLRCSSQSGHNTVSWYQQALGQGPQFIFQYYREEENGRGNFPPRFSGLQFPNYSSELNVNALELDDSALYLCASSLITGMYTEAFFGQGTRLTVV.

This clonotype was seen more than once but under ten times. V is TRBV7-3 and J is TRBJ1-1; D not certain. V was pared by 5 bases and J by 0 bases, with 7 bases between. The CDR3 is 13 residues long. CDR1 is SGHTA, CDR2 FQGTGA, per germline. Here the CDR3 reads CASSAYMNTEAFF. The DNA of the CDR3 is TGTGCCAGCAGCGCATACATGAACACTGAAGCTTTCTTT.

This clonotype was detected ten times or more. The chain carries TRBV6-9 and TRBJ1-1; no clear D. The CDR3 has 14 amino acids. Germline-derived CDR1 and CDR2 are MNHGY and SVAAGI. The ends were cut back, 3 bases at V and 0 bases at J, with 8 bases in the middle. The CDR3 region has the DNA TGTGCCAGCAGTTACCCAGGTATGAACACTGAAGCTTTCTTT. Protein: CASSYPGMNTEAFF.

This clonotype was counted at least ten times. The V and J genes are TRBV28 and TRBJ1-1, with no clear D. Looked up from germline, CDR1 is MDHEN and CDR2 is SYDVKM. This CDR3 comprises 14 residues. The V and J ends lost 8 bases and 3 bases respectively, with 16 bases between them. The CDR3 DNA follows: TGTGCCAGCGGGTGGGTGGAACGGGACACTGAAGCTTTCTTT. This encodes CASGWVERDTEAFF.

This chain links TRBV3-1 with TRBJ2-7; D not certain. V dropped 0 bases and J dropped 6 bases, with 9 bases sitting between them. This CDR3 is built from 13 residues. Germline V gives CDR1 LGHDT, CDR2 YNNKEL (reference sequence). CDR3 nucleotides: TGTGCCAGCAGCCAAGATGGAGATAGCGAGCAGTACTTC. As protein: CASSQDGDSEQYF.

This clonotype was picked up a small number of times. The rearrangement joins TRBV12-3 or TRBV12-4 to TRBJ2-2; D gene uncertain. The V and J ends lost 6 bases and 1 base respectively, with 6 bases between them. The CDR3 has 13 residues. CDR3 coding DNA: TGTGCCAGCAGCCACAGGAACACCGGGGAGCTGTTTTTT. Residues: CASSHRNTGELFF.

The chain links TRBV5-4 to TRBJ1-2, with D hard to call. Trimming pared 4 bases from V and 6 bases from J, leaving 16 bases between. CDR1 SGHNT and CDR2 YYREEE come from the germline V gene (reference sequence). There are 14 residues in the CDR3. The CDR3 is CASSPAGQFHGYTF. The CDR3 DNA reads as TGTGCCAGCAGCCCCGCCGGGCAGTTCCATGGCTACACCTTC. Complete variable domain (other parts from reference TRBV5-4 and TRBJ1-2): ETGVTQSPTHLIKTRGQQVTLRCSSQSGHNTVSWYQQALGQGPQFIFQYYREEENGRGNFPPRFSGLQFPNYSSELNVNALELDDSALYLCASSPAGQFHGYTFGSGTRLTVV.

This clonotype was counted many times. The rearrangement links TRBV12-3 or TRBV12-4 to TRBJ1-1; D is unclear. There are 14 residues in the CDR3. Trimming removed 6 bases at V and 1 base at J, with 12 bases between. The CDR3 sequence is CASSQIQGNTEAFF. CDR3 DNA: TGTGCCAGCAGCCAAATACAAGGGAACACTGAAGCTTTCTTT.

The chain employs TRBV20-1 and TRBJ2-1; D may match TRBD1 or TRBD2 (5 bases each). Germline V CDR1 and CDR2: DFQATT, SNEGSKA (reference sequence). The CDR3 extends over 16 amino acids. The germline V and J ends were trimmed by 6 bases and 4 bases, with 22 bases remaining between them. The CDR3 region is CSAYPPTADLYNEQFF. The CDR3 DNA follows: TGCAGTGCGTATCCTCCGACAGCGGACCTTTACAATGAGCAGTTCTTC.

The gene calls are TRBV20-1 and TRBJ1-2, with 8 positions matching TRBD1. The CDR3 has 13 amino acids. After removal of 5 bases from V and 5 bases from J, the junction contained 7 bases not matched to a gene. Germline CDR1 is DFQATT and CDR2 is SNEGSKA (reference sequence). CDR3 sequence: CSAPLGQGYGYTF. Written as DNA, the CDR3 is TGCAGTGCTCCCCTCGGACAGGGTTATGGCTACACCTTC.

The chain uses TRBV28 and TRBJ1-5; D gene ambiguous. V was clipped by 3 bases and J by 6 bases, with 6 bases between them. The CDR3 loop spans 12 amino acids. Germline CDR1 MDHEN, CDR2 SYDVKM. CDR3 nucleotide sequence: TGTGCCAGCAGTTTTTTGCGTCAGCCCCAGCATTTT. Its protein is CASSFLRQPQHF.

J is TRBJ2-5 and V is TRBV11-2; 15 nucleotides align to TRBD2. Trimming cost V 5 bases and J 7 bases; bases outside gene matches: 8. From germline, CDR1 is SGHAT and CDR2 FQNNGV. The CDR3 is 16 residues long. The CDR3 loop reads CASSDSGLAGGLTQYF. CDR3 bases: TGTGCCAGCAGCGACTCGGGACTAGCGGGAGGATTGACCCAGTACTTC.

There are a few counts of this clonotype. The chain employs TRBV10-3 and TRBJ2-5, with D perhaps matching TRBD1 (6 bases). The CDR3 is made up of 14 amino acids. Deletions cut 2 bases from V and 2 bases from J, with 9 bases between. Germline CDR1 is ENHRY and CDR2 is SYGVKD. CDR3 nucleotides: TGTGCCATCAGTGAGAGGGGGTCTCAAGAGACCCAGTACTTC. Translating gives CAISERGSQETQYF.

With regard to this clonotype: A single base separates this from a much larger clone, so it may be a read error. Lacking the conserved final phenylalanine or tryptophan, this CDR3 likely reflects a read error. The chain uses TRBV27 and TRBJ1-1; 8 bases align to TRBD1. The germline gives CDR1 MNHEY, CDR2 SMNVEV (reference sequence). This CDR3 has 14 residues. V trimming: 5 bases; J trimming: 3 bases; junction bases outside the gene matches: 5. The CDR3 DNA reads as TGTGCCAGCAGTATCCAGGGGGCGGACACTGAAGCTTTCCTT. Its translation is CASSIQGADTEAFL.

This chain links TRBV3-1 with TRBJ1-2; D gene uncertain. V dropped 0 bases and J dropped 6 bases, with 14 bases sitting between them. The CDR3 is made up of 15 amino acids. Germline lookup yields CDR1 LGHDT and CDR2 YNNKEL (reference sequence). CDR3 DNA sequence: TGTGCCAGCAGCCAAGAGCCCCGGGCTCAGAATGGCTACACCTTC. This encodes CASSQEPRAQNGYTF.

This chain connects TRBV5-1 to TRBJ1-2; D uncertain. The CDR3 sequence is 11 residues long. The V end was cut by 4 bases, the J end by 8 bases, with 9 bases between. Germline V gene data show CDR1 as SGHRS and CDR2 as YFSETQ. CDR3: CASSLGSGYTF. DNA of the CDR3: TGCGCCAGCAGCCTAGGGAGCGGCTACACCTTC.

A few counts support this clonotype. The chain recombines TRBV30 with TRBJ2-7, with 8 bases aligning to TRBD1. Germline CDR1 GTSNPN, CDR2 SVGIG (reference sequence). V was clipped by 1 base and J by 5 bases; unmatched bases: 4. The CDR3 spans 13 residues. The CDR3 DNA is TGTGCCTGGAGTGGGACAGGGTTTGACGAGCAGTACTTC. As protein: CAWSGTGFDEQYF.

The sample holds a few counts of this clonotype. The chain carries TRBV28 and TRBJ1-1, with 7 bases fitting TRBD1. V lost 4 bases and J lost 3; bases outside the gene matches: 11. Germline V gene sequence: CDR1 MDHEN, CDR2 SYDVKM. This CDR3 spans 16 amino acids. CDR3 nucleotides: TGTGCCAGCAGTTACTCGTGGTCAGGGGGTTACACTGAAGCTTTCTTT. Translated: CASSYSWSGGYTEAFF.

The rearrangement uses TRBV11-2 and TRBJ2-7; D call uncertain. The CDR3 consists of 14 residues. Per germline, CDR1 SGHAT and CDR2 FQNNGV. The V end lost 1 base, the J end lost 6 bases, and 13 bases lay between the germline ends. Written as DNA, the CDR3 is TGTGCCAGCAGCTTAGTGTTTCCGCAGAGCGAGCAGTACTTC. It is translated as CASSLVFPQSEQYF.

The rearrangement joins TRBV2 to TRBJ2-2; 7 bases map to TRBD1. This CDR3 is 13 amino acids long. V trimming: 6 bases; J trimming: 7 bases; junction bases outside the gene matches: 5. Germline lookup yields CDR1 SNHLY and CDR2 FYNNEI. CDR3 in amino acids: CASSGTGVGELFF. The CDR3 DNA sequence: TGTGCCAGCAGCGGCACAGGGGTCGGGGAGCTGTTTTTT.

The chain recombines TRBV5-4 with TRBJ2-7; D remains unclear. The CDR3 is made up of 15 amino acids. From germline, CDR1 is SGHNT and CDR2 YYREEE (reference sequence). V was cut by 0 bases and J by 0 bases, with 10 bases left in between. The CDR3 loop is CASSLVGPSSYEQYF. The CDR3 DNA reads TGTGCCAGCAGCTTGGTAGGCCCCAGCTCCTACGAGCAGTACTTC.

The rearrangement uses TRBV6-2 or TRBV6-3 and TRBJ1-2; D is unclear. V dropped 5 bases and J dropped 7 bases, with 11 bases sitting between them. The CDR3 runs to 12 residues. The V gene's germline CDR1 is MNHEY and CDR2 SVGEGT. The CDR3 sequence: CASSAAGVGYTF. As DNA, the CDR3 is TGTGCCAGCAGTGCAGCGGGAGTTGGCTACACCTTC.

V usage is TRBV6-1 and J usage is TRBJ2-7; 8 bases fit TRBD2. This CDR3 has 15 residues. V trimming: 7 bases; J trimming: 3 bases; junction bases outside the gene matches: 11. Germline CDR1 reads MNHNS; CDR2 reads SASEGT. The CDR3 spells CASNSSAGEIYEQYF. For the CDR3, the DNA is TGTGCCAGCAACTCGTCAGCGGGAGAGATCTACGAGCAGTACTTC.

There are many counts of this clonotype. The chain carries TRBV20-1 and TRBJ2-5; no clear D. Germline V gives CDR1 DFQATT, CDR2 SNEGSKA (reference sequence). The length of the CDR3 is 14 residues. The V and J ends lost 2 bases and 2 bases respectively, with 12 bases between them. The CDR3 here is CSARSYLDQETQYF. The CDR3 nucleotides read TGCAGTGCTAGAAGTTATTTGGATCAAGAGACCCAGTACTTC.

The V gene is TRBV2, the J gene TRBJ2-7; 10 positions agree with TRBD2. CDR1 is SNHLY and CDR2 is FYNNEI in the germline V gene. This CDR3 has 13 amino acids. V shed 11 bases and J 0 bases; nucleotides not matched to a gene: 4. The chain's CDR3 is CARRLAGSYEQYF. The CDR3 bases are TGTGCCCGACGACTAGCGGGCTCCTACGAGCAGTACTTC. The full variable domain, its missing parts supplied by reference TRBV2 and TRBJ2-7, is EPEVTQTPSHQVTQMGQEVILRCVPISNHLYFYWYRQILGQKVEFLVSFYNNEISEKSEIFDDQFSVERPDGSNFTLKIRSTKLEDSAMYFCARRLAGSYEQYFGPGTRLTVT.